The next 16 T cell receptor beta chains were all read from a single sample in a study of technical replicates of blood from a handful of donors. Assay: immunoSEQ multiplex PCR; the TCRdb copy retains only in-frame clones and omits some. The table records approximately 79,000 clones, about nine tenths of them present only once. Source material: T cells isolated from PBMCs. These receptors all come from a human donor in good health.

This chain uses TRBV30 with TRBJ1-1; TRBD1 might be the D (6 bases). Trimming took off 7 bases at V and 4 bases at J, with 19 bases between the two ends. The CDR3 is 14 amino acids. Germline CDR1 reads GTSNPN; CDR2 reads SVGIG (reference sequence). The DNA of the CDR3 is TGTGCCTCTGGAGGGGGGGTTCTGGGCACTGAAGCTTTCTTT. Protein sequence: CASGGGVLGTEAFF.

V usage is TRBV5-8 and J usage is TRBJ2-7, with 8 bases aligning to TRBD1. Germline loops: CDR1 SGHTS, CDR2 YDEGEE. The CDR3 runs 14 residues. The V and J ends lost 4 bases and 3 bases, in that order; junction bases with no gene match: 6. CDR3 sequence: CASSTGQGDYEQYF. The CDR3 nucleotides are TGTGCCAGCAGCACCGGACAGGGAGACTACGAGCAGTACTTC.

V and J are TRBV7-9 and TRBJ2-1; possibly TRBD2 for D (6 bases). Germline V gives CDR1 SEHNR, CDR2 FQNEAQ (reference sequence). V was cut by 5 bases and J by 8 bases, with 22 bases left in between. The CDR3 contains 16 residues. The CDR3: CASSPPSRELGDEQFF. The CDR3 DNA reads as TGTGCCAGCAGCCCGCCCTCCCGGGAGTTGGGCGATGAGCAGTTCTTC.

The rearrangement joins TRBV6-5 to TRBJ2-1; 9 bases line up with TRBD2. From germline, CDR1 is MNHEY and CDR2 SVGAGI. J gave up 9 bases and V 4 bases, and 7 bases lay outside the gene matches. CDR3 size: 14 residues. CDR3 in amino acids: CASSFGTSLVEQFF. CDR3 bases: TGTGCCAGCAGTTTCGGGACTAGCCTTGTTGAGCAGTTCTTC.

The V gene is TRBV4-1, the J gene TRBJ2-3; TRBD2 matches at 8 bases. This CDR3 region has 16 residues. V trimming: 0 bases; J trimming: 2 bases; junction bases outside the gene matches: 4. Germline CDR1 MGHRA, CDR2 YSYEKL. CDR3 residues: CASSQETSGNTDTQYF. The CDR3, as DNA: TGCGCCAGCAGCCAAGAAACTAGCGGTAACACAGATACGCAGTATTTT.

In this sample, this clone turned up once. V usage is TRBV13 and J usage is TRBJ2-2; D is possibly TRBD2 (5 bases). Trimming removed 6 bases at V and 5 bases at J, with 7 bases between. CDR1 is PRHDT and CDR2 is FYEKMQ in the germline V gene (reference sequence). The CDR3 extends over 12 amino acids. In DNA, the CDR3 is TGTGCCAGCAGGCGAGGGACCGGGGAGCTGTTTTTT. Protein sequence: CASRRGTGELFF.

This clone was seen only once. This chain uses TRBV4-2 with TRBJ2-3, with a weak D call TRBD2 (6 bases). CDR3 size: 15 residues. The ends were cut back, 0 bases at V and 0 bases at J, with 7 bases in the middle. CDR1 and CDR2 from the germline V gene are LGHNA and YNFKEQ. CDR3: CASSQDGTSTDTQYF. Here the CDR3 DNA reads TGTGCCAGCAGCCAAGACGGGACTAGCACAGATACGCAGTATTTT.

The chain couples TRBV27 to TRBJ2-5; perhaps TRBD1 as D (6 bases). Trimming stripped 3 bases from V and 5 bases from J, with 13 bases between. This CDR3 region has 14 residues. Germline CDR1 reads MNHEY; CDR2 reads SMNVEV (reference sequence). The CDR3 reads CASSFRDIHETQYF. Written as DNA, the CDR3 is TGTGCCAGCAGTTTCCGGGACATCCATGAGACCCAGTACTTC.

This clone is a singleton in its sample. The gene calls are TRBV18 and TRBJ1-4; D call uncertain. The V gene lost 3 bases and the J gene lost 0 bases, with 5 bases spanning the gap. The CDR3 extends over 14 amino acids. Germline V gene data show CDR1 as KGHSH and CDR2 as LQKENI. This chain's CDR3 is CASSPIATNEKLFF. As DNA, the CDR3 is TGTGCCAGCTCACCTATTGCAACTAATGAAAAACTGTTTTTT.

The CDR3 spells CAVRLAGGPREQFF. CDR3 nucleotide sequence: TGTGCCGTTCGACTAGCGGGAGGGCCACGTGAGCAGTTCTTC. The chain carries TRBV10-3 and TRBJ2-1, with 14 bases that match TRBD2. In germline, CDR1 is ENHRY, CDR2 SYGVKD. This CDR3 has 14 residues. V dropped 11 bases and J dropped 9; count of bases not matched to a gene: 9.

The chain joins TRBV11-2 to TRBJ1-3; possible D gene TRBD1, 6 bases. The CDR3 extends over 14 amino acids. Trimming removed 5 bases at V and 2 bases at J, with 10 bases between. Looked up from germline, CDR1 is SGHAT and CDR2 is FQNNGV. This CDR3 reads CASSLGTPGNTIYF. The CDR3 DNA follows: TGTGCCAGCAGCCTAGGGACACCTGGAAACACCATATATTTT.

This chain connects TRBV21-1 to TRBJ2-3; the table calls TRBD2, which could not be checked here. TRBV21-1 is classified as a pseudogene. The CDR3 extends over 16 amino acids. The CDR3 DNA follows: TGTGCCAGCAGCAATGTTCAGCGGGAGTGCACAGATACGCAGTATTTT. It yields the protein CASSNVQRECTDTQYF.

V usage is TRBV7-2 and J usage is TRBJ2-7, with 8 bases identical to TRBD2. V trimming: 4 bases; J trimming: 1 base; junction bases outside the gene matches: 6. Germline CDR1 reads SGHTA; CDR2 reads FQGNSA. CDR3 length: 15 residues. The CDR3 region has the DNA TGTGCCAGCAGCTCTCAGGGACTAGGATCCTACGAGCAGTACTTC. This sequence encodes CASSSQGLGSYEQYF.

The CDR3 here is CASSSSGGLEQYF. As DNA, the CDR3 is TGTGCCAGTAGTTCCAGCGGGGGACTCGAGCAGTACTTC. V gene TRBV19 combines with J gene TRBJ2-7, with TRBD2 matching 8 bases. V shed 5 bases and J 6 bases; nucleotides not matched to a gene: 6. CDR3 length: 13 amino acids. CDR1 is LNHDA, CDR2 SQIVND, per germline (reference sequence).

The chain employs TRBV7-3 and TRBJ1-1; possibly TRBD1 for D (5 bases). The CDR3 length is 14 residues. Germline lookup yields CDR1 SGHTA and CDR2 FQGTGA. V lost 5 bases, J lost 0 bases, and 10 bases lay in between. CDR3 loop: CASSRQGLNTEAFF. CDR3 sequence (DNA): TGTGCCAGCAGCCGCCAGGGCCTGAACACTGAAGCTTTCTTT.

The chain joins TRBV13 to TRBJ2-3, with TRBD2 matching 10 bases. The CDR3 totals 15 residues. The V gene end was trimmed by 0 bases and the J gene end by 6 bases; junction bases not matched to a gene: 3. Germline V gene lookup returns CDR1 PRHDT and CDR2 FYEKMQ (reference sequence). CDR3 DNA sequence: TGTGCCAGCAGCTTAGGACTAGCGGGATGGGATACGCAGTATTTT. Amino acids: CASSLGLAGWDTQYF.